Shown below are 14 T cell receptor beta chains from a single sample sequenced in a study of T cells in Graves' hyperthyroidism and ophthalmopathy. TCR beta CDR3 region amplification was performed from RNA transcripts. Carried out on the TCR CDR3, a first-round RT-PCR used the HTBI primer set. TCRdb itself ran the multiplex PCR reads through MiXCR, one entry per CDR3 protein. Here the sample spans around 350,000 distinct CDR3 sequences, about 20% being singletons. Sequencing input: blood. The receptors come from a woman between 18 and 29 years old with Graves' hyperthyroidism.

This clonotype was counted a few times. The chain recombines TRBV12-3 or TRBV12-4 with TRBJ1-2; D call uncertain. CDR3 length: 13 residues. V shed 5 bases and J shed 8 bases, with 15 bases lying between them. The CDR3 DNA is TGTGCCAGCAGTCTGGTTACGAGGACCGGCTACACCTTC. Its protein product is CASSLVTRTGYTF.

This clonotype was detected ten times or more. This chain uses TRBV6-5 with TRBJ2-6; D unclear. The CDR3 totals 16 residues. Trimming removed 5 bases from V and 0 bases from J, with 11 bases in between. Germline CDR1 and CDR2: MNHEY and SVGAGI. The CDR3: CASSELDSSGANVLTF. CDR3 nucleotides: TGTGCCAGCAGTGAACTCGATAGCTCTGGGGCCAACGTCCTGACTTTC.

This clonotype was seen at least ten times. The chain carries TRBV28 and TRBJ1-1, with D perhaps matching TRBD1 (6 bases). Looked up from germline, CDR1 is MDHEN and CDR2 is SYDVKM. CDR3 size: 17 residues. CDR3 in DNA: TGTGACTACCTCCCCGGGGGAGGGGGGGAGGTGGACACTGAAGCTTTCTTT. Translating gives CDYLPGGGGEVDTEAFF.

This clonotype was seen at least ten times. This chain uses TRBV28 with TRBJ2-7; D unresolved. V lost 6 bases, J lost 4 bases, and 10 bases lay in between. Germline lookup yields CDR1 MDHEN and CDR2 SYDVKM. There are 12 residues in the CDR3. The CDR3 loop reads CASRGRIYEQYF. The CDR3, as DNA: TGTGCCAGCAGGGGCAGGATTTACGAGCAGTACTTC.

This clonotype has a count of ten or more. This chain links TRBV7-9 with TRBJ1-2, with 9 bases that match TRBD1. The CDR3 length is 13 residues. V gave up 5 bases and J gave up 7 bases; unmatched junction bases: 5. The germline gives CDR1 SEHNR, CDR2 FQNEAQ (reference sequence). The CDR3 region has the DNA TGTGCCAGCAGCCAAACAGGGGGCCTTGGCTACACCTTC. Amino acids: CASSQTGGLGYTF.

This clonotype was counted ten times or more. The chain recombines TRBV11-1 with TRBJ1-2; no definite D call. The CDR3 runs 13 residues. V shed 2 bases and J shed 6 bases, with 10 bases lying between them. The germline V gene has CDR1 SGHAT and CDR2 FQDESV (reference sequence). In nucleotides, the CDR3 is TGTGCCAGCAGCTTACTTCGGTGGGATGGCTACACCTTC. Its translation is CASSLLRWDGYTF.

The chain is built from TRBV4-1 and TRBJ1-1, with a weak D call TRBD1 (5 bases). Trimming cost V 4 bases and J 10 bases, with 19 bases left between them. CDR1 and CDR2 from the germline V gene are MGHRA and YSYEKL. This CDR3 spans 14 amino acids. In DNA, the CDR3 is TGCGCCAGCAGCCCCCAGACAGAGCCCCGGGGAGCTTTCTTT. Residues: CASSPQTEPRGAFF.

The chain links TRBV25-1 to TRBJ2-5; possibly TRBD1 for D (5 bases). Trimming took 3 bases from V and 1 from J, leaving 12 bases between them. CDR1 and CDR2 (germline): MGHDK, SYGVNS. The CDR3 spans 15 residues. The CDR3 reads CASSEASTVQETQYF. Written as DNA, the CDR3 is TGTGCCAGCAGTGAGGCGTCGACAGTCCAAGAGACCCAGTACTTC.

Ten or more counts support this clonotype. The chain recombines TRBV9 with TRBJ1-5, with 7 bases matching TRBD1. Germline CDR1 SGDLS, CDR2 YYNGEE. V trimming: 4 bases; J trimming: 12 bases; junction bases outside the gene matches: 10. This CDR3 spans 13 amino acids. The CDR3 protein is CASSPPRGQDQHF. The CDR3 DNA reads as TGTGCCAGCAGCCCCCCAAGGGGGCAGGACCAGCATTTT. The variable domain in full, with the rest retrieved from reference TRBV9 and TRBJ1-5, is DSGVTQTPKHLITATGQRVTLRCSPRSGDLSVYWYQQSLDQGLQFLIQYYNGEERAKGNILERFSAQQFPDLHSELNLSSLELGDSALYFCASSPPRGQDQHFGDGTRLSIL.

The chain carries TRBV27 and TRBJ2-7; the D gene is possibly TRBD2 (6 bases). V lost 9 bases to trimming and J lost 3 bases, with 18 bases between them. The CDR3 length is 14 residues. Looked up from germline, CDR1 is MNHEY and CDR2 is SMNVEV (reference sequence). CDR3 sequence reads: CASGGSGGFYEQYF. CDR3 bases: TGTGCCAGTGGGGGGTCTGGGGGGTTCTACGAGCAGTACTTC.

This clonotype was recorded at least ten times. This chain joins TRBV4-1 and TRBJ2-5; 12 bases match TRBD2. Germline CDR1 MGHRA, CDR2 YSYEKL. CDR3 length: 17 amino acids. Trimming took 2 bases from V and 6 from J; bases not matched to a gene: 10. The CDR3 coding sequence is TGCGCCAGCAGCCAACCTCTAGCGGGGGGGCCTTCTCAGACCCAGTACTTC. Residues: CASSQPLAGGPSQTQYF.

A single count supports this clonotype. This chain links TRBV12-3 or TRBV12-4 with TRBJ2-7, with D maybe TRBD1 (6 bases). With 5 bases removed from V and 6 bases from J, the gap between germline ends came to 23 bases. This CDR3 spans 16 amino acids. As DNA, the CDR3 is TGTGCCAGCAGTCCCCCTCAAGGGGGTCCCGGAGGCGAGCAGTACTTC. Translated, it gives CASSPPQGGPGGEQYF.

In its sample, this clonotype was seen many times. The rearrangement joins TRBV6-1 to TRBJ1-2; D call uncertain. Germline lookup yields CDR1 MNHNS and CDR2 SASEGT. This CDR3 comprises 12 residues. Trimming took off 4 bases at V and 7 bases at J, with 10 bases between the two ends. The CDR3 nucleotides read TGTGCCAGCAGTGTCCAACACTCTGGCTACACCTTC. Its protein product is CASSVQHSGYTF.

In this sample, this clonotype turned up many times. V gene TRBV2 combines with J gene TRBJ2-7; D is uncertain. This CDR3 spans 12 amino acids. The ends were cut back, 7 bases at V and 3 bases at J, with 10 bases in the middle. The germline CDR1 and CDR2 sequences are SNHLY and FYNNEI. The CDR3 region has the DNA TGTGCCAGCATCATGTCTAACTACGAGCAGTACTTC. Its translation is CASIMSNYEQYF.